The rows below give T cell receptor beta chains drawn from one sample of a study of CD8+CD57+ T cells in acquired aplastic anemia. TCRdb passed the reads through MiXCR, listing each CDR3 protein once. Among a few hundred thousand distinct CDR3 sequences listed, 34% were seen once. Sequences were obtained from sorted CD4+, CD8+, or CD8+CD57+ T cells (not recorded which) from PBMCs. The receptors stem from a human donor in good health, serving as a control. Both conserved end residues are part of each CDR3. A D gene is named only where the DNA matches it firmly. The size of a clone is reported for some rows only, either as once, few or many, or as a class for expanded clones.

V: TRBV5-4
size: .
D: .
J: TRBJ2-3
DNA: TGTCCCAGCAGTTTACGCGGGCCAGATACGCAGTATTTT
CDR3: CPSSLRGPDTQYF

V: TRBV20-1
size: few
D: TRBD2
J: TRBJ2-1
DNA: TGCAGTGCTAGAGATCTCGGGGGGACTAGCGGGATCGGAAGCTCCTACAATGAGCAGTTCTTC
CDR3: CSARDLGGTSGIGSSYNEQFF

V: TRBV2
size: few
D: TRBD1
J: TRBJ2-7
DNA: TGTGCCAGCAGTCGCAGGGGGTATGGCGAGCAGTACTTC
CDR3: CASSRRGYGEQYF

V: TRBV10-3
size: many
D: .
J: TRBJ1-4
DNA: TGTGCCATCAGGGAGGGCCGAACTACAACTAATGAAAAACTGTTTTTT
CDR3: CAIREGRTTTNEKLFF

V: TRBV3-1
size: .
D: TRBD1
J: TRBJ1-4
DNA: TGTGCCAGCAGTCATACCGGGACAGGGAATGAAAAACTGTTTTTT
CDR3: CASSHTGTGNEKLFF

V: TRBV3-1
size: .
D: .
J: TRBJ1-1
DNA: TGTGCCAGCAGCGTCTCTGCAGGGGCAAACATGAACACTGAAGCTCTCTTT
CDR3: CASSVSAGANMNTEALF

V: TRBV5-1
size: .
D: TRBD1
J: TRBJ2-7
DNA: TGCGCCAGCAGCTTGCGACAGGGGGCGGTCTCCTACGAGCAGTACTTC
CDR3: CASSLRQGAVSYEQYF

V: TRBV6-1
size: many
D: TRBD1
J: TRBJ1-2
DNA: TGTGCCAGCAGCGAGGACAGGGGGCTTAGAGGCTACACCTTC
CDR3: CASSEDRGLRGYTF

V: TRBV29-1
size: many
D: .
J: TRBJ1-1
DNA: TGCAGCGTCCTCGGACAGACGAACACTGAAGCTTTCTTT
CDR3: CSVLGQTNTEAFF

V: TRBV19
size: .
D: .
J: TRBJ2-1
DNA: TGTGCCAGTAGTCAGCCGGGAGAGCAGTTCTTC
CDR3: CASSQPGEQFF

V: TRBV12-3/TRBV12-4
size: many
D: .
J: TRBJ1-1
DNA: TGTGCCAGCAGTCGGCAGAGGAACACTGAAGCTTTCTTT
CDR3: CASSRQRNTEAFF

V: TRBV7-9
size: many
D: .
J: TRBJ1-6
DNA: TGTGCCAGCAGCTTAGGCACACATTCACCCCTCCACTTT
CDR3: CASSLGTHSPLHF

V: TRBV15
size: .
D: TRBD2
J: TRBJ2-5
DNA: TGTGCCACCAGCCCCCGACTAGCGGGAAAAGATGGGACCCAGTACTTC
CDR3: CATSPRLAGKDGTQYF

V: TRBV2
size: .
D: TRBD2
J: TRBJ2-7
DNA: TGTGCCAGCGAGAGCGGGGGGGCCTACGAGCAGTACTTC
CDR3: CASESGGAYEQYF

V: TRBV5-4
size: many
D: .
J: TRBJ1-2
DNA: TGTGCCAGCAGCACACGACAGACGTCTGTCTATGGCTACACCTTC
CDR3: CASSTRQTSVYGYTF